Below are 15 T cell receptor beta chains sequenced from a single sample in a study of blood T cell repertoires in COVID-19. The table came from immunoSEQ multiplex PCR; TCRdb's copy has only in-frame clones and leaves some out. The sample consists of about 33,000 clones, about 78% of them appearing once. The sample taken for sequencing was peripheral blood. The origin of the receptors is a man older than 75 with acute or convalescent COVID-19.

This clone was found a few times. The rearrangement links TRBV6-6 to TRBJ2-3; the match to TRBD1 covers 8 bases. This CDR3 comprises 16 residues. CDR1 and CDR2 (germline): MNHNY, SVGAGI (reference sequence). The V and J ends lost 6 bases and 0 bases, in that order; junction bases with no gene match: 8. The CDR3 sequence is CASSPRGLVSTDTQYF. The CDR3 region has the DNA TGTGCCAGCAGCCCCAGGGGGCTTGTTAGCACAGATACGCAGTATTTT.

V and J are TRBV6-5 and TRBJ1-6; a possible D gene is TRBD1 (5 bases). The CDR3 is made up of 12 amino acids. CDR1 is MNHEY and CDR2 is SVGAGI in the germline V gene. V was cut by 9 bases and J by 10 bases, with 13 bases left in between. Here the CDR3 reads CASQGPLSPLHF. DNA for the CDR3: TGTGCCAGTCAGGGCCCTTTATCACCCCTCCACTTT.

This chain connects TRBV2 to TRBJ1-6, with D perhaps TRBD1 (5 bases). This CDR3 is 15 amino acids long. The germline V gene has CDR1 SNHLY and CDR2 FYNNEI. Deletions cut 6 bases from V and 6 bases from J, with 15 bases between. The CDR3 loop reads CASRTQGGSNSPLHF. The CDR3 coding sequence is TGTGCCAGCAGGACTCAGGGAGGCTCTAATTCACCCCTCCACTTT.

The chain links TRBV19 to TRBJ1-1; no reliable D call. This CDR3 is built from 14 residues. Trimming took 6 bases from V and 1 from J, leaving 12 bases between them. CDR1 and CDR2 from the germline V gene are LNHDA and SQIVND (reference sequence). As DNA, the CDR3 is TGTGCCAGTAGGTTCGACAAGGCGAACACTGAAGCTTTCTTT. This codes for CASRFDKANTEAFF. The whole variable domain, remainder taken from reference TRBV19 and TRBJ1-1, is DGGITQSPKYLFRKEGQNVTLSCEQNLNHDAMYWYRQDPGQGLRLIYYSQIVNDFQKGDIAEGYSVSREKKESFPLTVTSAQKNPTAFYLCASRFDKANTEAFFGQGTRLTVV.

DNA for the CDR3: TGTGCTAGTGGTCCCCGGGGGACAGTCCATCAGCCCCAGCATTTT. This gives the protein CASGPRGTVHQPQHF. The chain has TRBV12-5 and TRBJ1-5, with TRBD1 matching over 7 bases. The CDR3 has 15 amino acids. Germline V gene data show CDR1 as LGHNT and CDR2 as FRNRAP. With V trimmed by 5 bases and J by 5 bases, 9 bases remained unmatched.

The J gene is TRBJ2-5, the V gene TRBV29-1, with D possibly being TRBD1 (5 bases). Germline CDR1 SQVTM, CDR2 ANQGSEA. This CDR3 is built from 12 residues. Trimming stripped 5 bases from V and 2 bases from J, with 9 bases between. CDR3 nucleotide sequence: TGCAGCGTTAATTCAGGGCAAGAGACCCAGTACTTC. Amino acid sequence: CSVNSGQETQYF.

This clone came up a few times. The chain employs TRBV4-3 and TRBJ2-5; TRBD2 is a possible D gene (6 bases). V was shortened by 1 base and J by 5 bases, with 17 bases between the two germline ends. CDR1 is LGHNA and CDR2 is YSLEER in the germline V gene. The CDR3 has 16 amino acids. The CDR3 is CASSQGSGVGGETQYF. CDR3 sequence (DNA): TGCGCCAGCAGCCAAGGATCGGGGGTGGGTGGGGAGACCCAGTACTTC.

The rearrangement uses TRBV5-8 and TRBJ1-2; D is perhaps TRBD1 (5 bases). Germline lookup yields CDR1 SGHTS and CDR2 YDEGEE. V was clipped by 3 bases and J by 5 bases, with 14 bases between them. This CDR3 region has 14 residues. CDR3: CASSYMTATYGYTF. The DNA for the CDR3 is TGTGCCAGCAGCTACATGACAGCGACTTATGGCTACACCTTC.

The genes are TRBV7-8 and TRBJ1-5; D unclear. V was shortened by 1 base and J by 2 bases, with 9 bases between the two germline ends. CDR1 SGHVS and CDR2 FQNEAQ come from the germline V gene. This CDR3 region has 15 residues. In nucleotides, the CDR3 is TGTGCCAGCAGCTTAGACGCATCGGGCAATCAGCCCCAGCATTTT. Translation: CASSLDASGNQPQHF.

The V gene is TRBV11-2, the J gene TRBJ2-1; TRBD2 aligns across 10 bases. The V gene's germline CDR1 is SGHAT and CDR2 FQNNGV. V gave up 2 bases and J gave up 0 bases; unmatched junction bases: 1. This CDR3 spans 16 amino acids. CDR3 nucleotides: TGTGCCAGCAGCTTAAAGCGGGGGGGCTCCTACAATGAGCAGTTCTTC. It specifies CASSLKRGGSYNEQFF. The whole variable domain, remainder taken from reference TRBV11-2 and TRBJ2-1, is EAGVAQSPRYKIIEKRQSVAFWCNPISGHATLYWYQQILGQGPKLLIQFQNNGVVDDSQLPKDRFSAERLKGVDSTLKIQPAKLEDSAVYLCASSLKRGGSYNEQFFGPGTRLTVL.

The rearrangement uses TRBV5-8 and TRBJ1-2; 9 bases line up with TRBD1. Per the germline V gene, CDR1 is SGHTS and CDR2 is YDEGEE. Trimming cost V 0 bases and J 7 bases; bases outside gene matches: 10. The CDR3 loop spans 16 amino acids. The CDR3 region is CASSLEGGGQGLGYTF. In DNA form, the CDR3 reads TGTGCCAGCAGCTTGGAAGGCGGCGGACAGGGGCTTGGCTACACCTTC.

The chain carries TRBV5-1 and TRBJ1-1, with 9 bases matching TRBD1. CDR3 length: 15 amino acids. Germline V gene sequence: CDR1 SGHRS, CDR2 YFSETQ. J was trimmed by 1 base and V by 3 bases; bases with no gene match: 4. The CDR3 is CASSSMGQGNTEAFF. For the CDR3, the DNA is TGCGCCAGCAGCTCAATGGGACAGGGGAACACTGAAGCTTTCTTT.

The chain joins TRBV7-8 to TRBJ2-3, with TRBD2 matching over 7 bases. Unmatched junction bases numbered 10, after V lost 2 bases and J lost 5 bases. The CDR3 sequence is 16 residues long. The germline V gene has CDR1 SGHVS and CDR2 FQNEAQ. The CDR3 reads CASSLRLAWGGDTQYF. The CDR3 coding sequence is TGTGCCAGCAGCTTACGACTAGCCTGGGGAGGAGATACGCAGTATTTT.

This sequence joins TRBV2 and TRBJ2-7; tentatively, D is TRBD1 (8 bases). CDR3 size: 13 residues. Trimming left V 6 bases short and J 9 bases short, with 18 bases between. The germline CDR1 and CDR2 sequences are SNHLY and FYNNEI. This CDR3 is CASSQGQGLRQYF. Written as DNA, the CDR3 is TGTGCCAGCAGCCAAGGACAGGGACTACGGCAGTACTTC.

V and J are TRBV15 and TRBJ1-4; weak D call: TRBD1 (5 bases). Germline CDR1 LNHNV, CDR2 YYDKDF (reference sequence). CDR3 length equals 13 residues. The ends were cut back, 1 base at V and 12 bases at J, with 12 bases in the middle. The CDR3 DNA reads TGTGCCACCAGCAGAGGGCGGGGCCAAGAACTGTTTTTT. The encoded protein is CATSRGRGQELFF.